This T cell receptor (beta chain) appears in the sequencing data of a study of cytomegalovirus exposure and HLA in healthy donors. Across the study: As released early, the data held some 80 million unique TCRs from HLA-typed donors. Study results and caveats: HLA-A and HLA-B allele assignments for most subjects were reportedly predicted accurately using TCR beta sequences. It was reportedly the case that the classifier diagnosed cytomegalovirus status with high specificity and sensitivity.

For this clone: The antigen is not known.

The PCR had 60 Vbeta and 13 Jbeta primers. The repertoire was sequenced with immunoSEQ multiplex PCR; TCRdb's copy has only in-frame clones and lacks some. The table has tens of thousands of clones, about 60% seen once. The receptor was derived from a woman aged 30 to 39 in good health and CMV-seronegative. Material for sequencing was PBMCs.

The CDR3 nucleotides are TGTGCCAGCAGTTTTACAGGGATGGAGCCCCAGCATTTT. Its translation: CASSFTGMEPQHF. The rearrangement joins TRBV27 to TRBJ1-5; maybe TRBD1 (6 bases). Germline V gene data show CDR1 as MNHEY and CDR2 as SMNVEV (reference sequence). This CDR3 comprises 13 residues. V was shortened by 3 bases and J by 8 bases, with 11 bases between the two germline ends.